The 5 T cell receptor beta chains below were found in one sample sequenced in a study of molecular identifiers for immune sequencing clone quantification. Via MiXCR, TCRdb re-called the PCR reads, giving one row per CDR3 protein. The repertoire holds approximately 97,000 distinct CDR3 sequences, with 20% to 30% as singletons. Sequencing was done on a sample of naive CD8+ T cells from blood, with Jurkat cell RNA spiked in. The subset was: FACS-sorted CD8+CD4-CCR7+CD45RA+ naive T cells. The receptor source for this set is a human donor in good health. Some libraries in this study had Jurkat cell RNA spiked in.

As for this clonotype: A much larger clone differs by one base, so this may be a read error. The J gene is TRBJ2-4, the V gene TRBV9; a weak D match, TRBD1 (5 bases). The CDR3 is made up of 14 amino acids. CDR1 SGDLS and CDR2 YYNGEE come from the germline V gene. The CDR3 spells CASSVGTGKNIQCF. CDR3 nucleotides: TGTGCCAGCAGCGTAGGAACAGGAAAAAACATTCAGTGCTTC.

This chain links TRBV5-5 with TRBJ2-7; no definite D call. Germline CDR1 SGHKS, CDR2 YYEKEE (reference sequence). The CDR3 extends over 13 amino acids. Trimming left V 1 base short and J 0 bases short, with 5 bases between. Here the CDR3 reads CASSLPSSYEQYF. The DNA of the CDR3 is TGTGCCAGCAGCTTGCCAAGCTCCTACGAGCAGTACTTC.

The table lists this clonotype with many counts. V and J are TRBV30 and TRBJ2-1, with D unclear. With 0 bases removed from V and 7 bases from J, the gap between germline ends came to 7 bases. Germline V CDR1 and CDR2: GTSNPN, SVGIG (reference sequence). This CDR3 is built from 12 residues. The CDR3 DNA follows: TGTGCCTGGAGTGTTAAGGTTAATGAGCAGTTCTTC. Its protein is CAWSVKVNEQFF.

This clonotype was observed a handful of times. The gene calls are TRBV6-6 and TRBJ1-5, with a weak D call TRBD1 (6 bases). The V and J ends lost 0 bases and 0 bases respectively, with 21 bases between them. The CDR3 extends over 20 amino acids. CDR1 and CDR2 (germline): MNHNY, SVGAGI (reference sequence). CDR3 loop: CASSYSQGNIREYSNQPQHF. The CDR3 DNA reads TGTGCCAGCAGTTACTCCCAGGGGAACATCAGGGAATATAGCAATCAGCCCCAGCATTTT.

A note on this clonotype: A read error is possible here, since a much larger clone lies one base away. V usage is TRBV4-1 and J usage is TRBJ1-2, with 7 bases lining up with TRBD1. Germline V CDR1 and CDR2: MGHRA, YSYEKL. The CDR3 is 15 amino acids. The CDR3 DNA is TGCGCCAACAGCCTACAGTCAGGGGGAGACTATGGCTACACCTTC. As protein: CANSLQSGGDYGYTF.